These T cell receptor beta chains were read from a single sample in a study of blood T cell repertoires in COVID-19. Method: immunoSEQ multiplex PCR; TCRdb's copy keeps in-frame clones and lacks some. The data show some 200,000 clones, 70% to 90% seen once. The specimen sequenced was peripheral blood. The receptors originated from a man in his forties or fifties with COVID-19, enrolled during active disease. Both conserved end residues are part of each CDR3. D genes are given only for firm matches. Clone size is not always given. Where it is, it says once, few, many or a class for expanded clones.

D	J	size	V	CDR3	DNA
-	TRBJ2-7	once	TRBV9	CASSEGTSNRYEQYF	TGTGCCAGCAGCGAAGGGACATCGAATCGCTACGAGCAGTACTTC
TRBD2	TRBJ2-1	-	TRBV4-1	CASSQEPSGLYNEQFF	TGCGCCAGCAGCCAAGAACCTAGCGGGCTCTACAATGAGCAGTTCTTC
-	TRBJ1-4	-	TRBV30	CAWSAQTVINEKLFF	TGTGCCTGGAGTGCCCAAACAGTGATTAATGAAAAACTGTTTTTT
-	TRBJ2-3	-	TRBV9	CASSVVGRGDTDTQYF	TGTGCCAGCAGCGTAGTTGGCAGGGGGGATACAGATACGCAGTATTTT
TRBD1	TRBJ1-4	-	TRBV28	CASSLCFADRWQGAEKLFF	TGTGCCAGCAGTTTATGCTTTGCAGATAGGTGGCAGGGGGCTGAAAAACTGTTTTTT
-	TRBJ2-2	-	TRBV9	CASSALGTKNTGELFF	TGTGCCAGCAGCGCCTTAGGGACAAAGAACACCGGGGAGCTGTTTTTT
-	TRBJ2-3	-	TRBV19	CASSSQTTDTQYF	TGTGCCAGTAGTTCACAGACCACAGATACGCAGTATTTT
TRBD2	TRBJ2-7	-	TRBV14	CASSHQRLAGGYEQYF	TGTGCCAGCAGCCATCAGAGACTAGCGGGGGGTTACGAGCAGTACTTC
-	TRBJ2-7	-	TRBV3-1/TRBV3-2	CASSQDFSSSYEQYF	TGTGCCAGCAGCCAAGACTTTTCGTCTTCCTACGAGCAGTACTTC
TRBD1	TRBJ1-2	-	TRBV2	CASSGGQGADGYTF	TGTGCCAGCAGTGGGGGACAGGGGGCAGATGGCTACACCTTC
-	TRBJ1-2	-	TRBV5-5	CASSSGTDYGYTF	TGTGCCAGCAGCTCCGGGACTGATTATGGCTACACCTTC
-	TRBJ2-1	-	TRBV19	CASSTGGSSYNEQFF	TGTGCCAGTAGTACGGGGGGCAGCTCCTACAATGAGCAGTTCTTC
-	TRBJ1-2	-	TRBV5-1	CASSARALPDGGIGGYTF	TGCGCCAGCAGCGCTAGGGCCCTTCCGGACGGCGGGATCGGTGGCTACACCTTC
TRBD1	TRBJ1-2	-	TRBV2	CASSANTGGIFYGYTF	TGTGCCAGCAGCGCCAATACAGGGGGCATTTTTTATGGCTACACCTTC
-	TRBJ1-1	once	TRBV7-9	CASSLGGLPSTFF	TGTGCCAGCAGCTTAGGAGGCCTTCCTTCAACTTTCTTT